This passage covers 4 T cell receptor beta chains from one sample sequenced in a study of early T cells in non-severe SARS-CoV-2 infection. TCRdb reanalysed the 5' RACE reads using MiXCR and keeps one entry per CDR3 protein. There are 40,000 to 45,000 distinct CDR3 sequences in the sample; roughly 4.3% occur only once, and around 4.9% lies in the top ten. Sequencing was carried out using whole blood. Receptors were obtained from an adult who was a healthcare worker with PCR-confirmed SARS-CoV-2 infection or an uninfected control (not recorded which).

This clonotype was counted between two and nine times. This chain connects TRBV6-1 to TRBJ1-1; 9 positions agree with TRBD1. V was pared by 8 bases and J by 3 bases, with 4 bases of the junction left unmatched. The germline V gene encodes CDR1 MNHNS and CDR2 SASEGT. The CDR3 length is 13 residues. CDR3 sequence reads: CASGRDRDTEAFF. The CDR3 region has the DNA TGTGCCAGCGGGCGGGACAGGGACACTGAAGCTTTCTTT.

The sample holds many counts of this clonotype. The chain carries TRBV20-1 and TRBJ2-2; TRBD1 agrees at 10 bases. The junction had 3 bases not matched to a gene; V was cut back by 1 base and J by 7 bases. The CDR3 has 14 amino acids. The germline CDR1 and CDR2 sequences are DFQATT and SNEGSKA (reference sequence). The CDR3 DNA reads as TGCAGTGCTAGAGCCGGGACAGGGGTCGGGGAGCTGTTTTTT. It encodes CSARAGTGVGELFF.

This clonotype was counted many times. The J gene is TRBJ1-2, the V gene TRBV20-1; no clear D gene. The CDR3 loop spans 12 amino acids. V gave up 3 bases and J gave up 6 bases, with 11 bases separating them. Germline V gene sequence: CDR1 DFQATT, CDR2 SNEGSKA (reference sequence). The CDR3 DNA sequence: TGCAGTGCTAGTCGCCAAGGCGATGGCTACACCTTC. Protein product: CSASRQGDGYTF.

This clonotype appeared many times. V is TRBV2 and J is TRBJ2-1, with no clear D. The length of the CDR3 is 14 residues. Germline loops: CDR1 SNHLY, CDR2 FYNNEI. Trimming shortened V by 6 bases and J by 5 bases, and 14 bases separated the two germline ends. CDR3 in DNA: TGTGCCAGCAGCCCCCGTGGCACGAACAATGAGCAGTTCTTC. Its translation: CASSPRGTNNEQFF.